These 5 T cell receptor beta chains came from one sample sequenced in a study of cytomegalovirus exposure and HLA in healthy donors. The PCR had 60 Vbeta and 13 Jbeta primers. The data were produced by immunoSEQ multiplex PCR, yet TCRdb's version contains in-frame clones alone and is incomplete. This sample has roughly 170,000 clones; almost 85% occur once, and the top ten carry 4.8%. Sample: PBMCs. Every receptor here comes from a girl between 10 and 17 years old in good health and CMV-seropositive.

J is TRBJ2-1 and V is TRBV9, with TRBD2 identical over 7 bases. CDR3 size: 13 residues. The germline V gene has CDR1 SGDLS and CDR2 YYNGEE. The V segment lost 3 bases and the J segment 5 bases; nucleotides outside the gene matches: 2. CDR3 amino acids: CASSGGGNNEQFF. Here the CDR3 DNA reads TGTGCCAGCAGCGGGGGGGGAAACAATGAGCAGTTCTTC.

The rearrangement links TRBV6-6 to TRBJ2-5, with TRBD2 matching 7 bases. Trimming cost V 0 bases and J 4 bases; bases outside gene matches: 2. Germline CDR1 and CDR2: MNHNY and SVGAGI (reference sequence). The CDR3 length is 14 residues. CDR3 DNA sequence: TGTGCCAGCAGTTACTCGGGGAGGGGAGAGACCCAGTACTTC. This translates into CASSYSGRGETQYF.

This clone was counted a single time. Other DNA variants within this sample encode the same CDR3. V is TRBV6-5 and J is TRBJ1-1; D may be TRBD1 (5 bases). This CDR3 spans 13 amino acids. V was clipped by 6 bases and J by 2 bases, with 10 bases between them. Germline CDR1 and CDR2: MNHEY and SVGAGI. The CDR3: CASRWGRNTEAFF. CDR3 DNA: TGTGCCAGCAGGTGGGGCCGAAACACTGAAGCTTTCTTT.

The chain uses TRBV19 and TRBJ1-2; 9 positions agree with TRBD1. The germline V gene has CDR1 LNHDA and CDR2 SQIVND (reference sequence). V shed 4 bases, J shed 8 bases, and the junction held 14 bases outside the gene matches. The CDR3 spans 16 residues. This CDR3 is CASSRLPGQGSGGYTF. CDR3 bases: TGTGCCAGTAGTAGGCTCCCGGGACAGGGATCAGGCGGCTACACCTTC. Based on the CDR3 plus reference TRBV19 and TRBJ1-2, the full variable domain is DGGITQSPKYLFRKEGQNVTLSCEQNLNHDAMYWYRQDPGQGLRLIYYSQIVNDFQKGDIAEGYSVSREKKESFPLTVTSAQKNPTAFYLCASSRLPGQGSGGYTFGSGTRLTVV.

This chain links TRBV11-2 with TRBJ2-7, with 7 bases fitting TRBD1. Trimming removed 5 bases from V and 4 bases from J; junction bases left unmatched: 5. The germline gives CDR1 SGHAT, CDR2 FQNNGV. This CDR3 spans 13 amino acids. The CDR3 protein is CASSLRQGYEQYF. Here the CDR3 DNA reads TGTGCCAGCAGCCTCCGACAGGGTTACGAGCAGTACTTC.